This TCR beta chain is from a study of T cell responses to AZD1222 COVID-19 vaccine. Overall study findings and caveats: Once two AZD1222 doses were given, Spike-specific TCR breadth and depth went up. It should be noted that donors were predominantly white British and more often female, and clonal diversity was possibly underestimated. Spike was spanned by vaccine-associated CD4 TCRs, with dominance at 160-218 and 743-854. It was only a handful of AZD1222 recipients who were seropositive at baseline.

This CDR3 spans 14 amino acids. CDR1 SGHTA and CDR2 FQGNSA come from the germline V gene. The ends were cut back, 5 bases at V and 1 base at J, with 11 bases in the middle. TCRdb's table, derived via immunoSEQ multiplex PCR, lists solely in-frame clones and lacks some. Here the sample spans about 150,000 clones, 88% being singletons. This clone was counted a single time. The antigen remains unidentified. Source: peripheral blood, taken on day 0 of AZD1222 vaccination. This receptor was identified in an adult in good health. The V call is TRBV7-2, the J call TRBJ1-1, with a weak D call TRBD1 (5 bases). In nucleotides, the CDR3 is TGTGCCAGCAGCCCCCTGGGGACGAACACTGAAGCTTTCTTT. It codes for CASSPLGTNTEAFF.